The sample holds many counts of the clone carrying this T cell receptor beta chain. Its target is unknown. Germline CDR1 reads LGHDT; CDR2 reads YNNKEL (reference sequence). Trimming stripped 4 bases from V and 6 bases from J, with 12 bases between. The CDR3 extends over 13 amino acids. Thyroid surgery was performed in patients who had received no treatment beforehand. These data originate in a study of metastatic and nonmetastatic thyroid tumors. Study in general: Comparison of repertoires was carried out across blood and tumor or nodule tissue from malignant and benign thyroid patients. General study findings and limits: Significantly greater TCR beta diversity was reportedly found in malignant thyroid tumors than in benign nodules (in blood and tumor).

In the original workflow: Clinicopathological groups of papillary thyroid cancer showed CDR3 differences that were used to build a distant-metastasis classifier. MiXCR was used by TCRdb to re-call the PCR reads. None of the V and J calls come from the authors' own analysis; TCRdb made them. The table shows 1,900 or so clones, with 11% occurring only once. This sequence joins TRBV3-1 and TRBJ1-1, with D possibly TRBD1 on 5 matching bases. The TCR comes from a female donor with papillary thyroid cancer or a benign thyroid nodule (not recorded which). Some clones in this sample may be carry-over from other donors' samples. Sequencing was done on a sample of tumor tissue. This CDR3 is CASSLSGDSEAFF. Written as DNA, the CDR3 is TGTGCCAGCAGCCTTTCGGGGGACTCTGAAGCTTTCTTT.